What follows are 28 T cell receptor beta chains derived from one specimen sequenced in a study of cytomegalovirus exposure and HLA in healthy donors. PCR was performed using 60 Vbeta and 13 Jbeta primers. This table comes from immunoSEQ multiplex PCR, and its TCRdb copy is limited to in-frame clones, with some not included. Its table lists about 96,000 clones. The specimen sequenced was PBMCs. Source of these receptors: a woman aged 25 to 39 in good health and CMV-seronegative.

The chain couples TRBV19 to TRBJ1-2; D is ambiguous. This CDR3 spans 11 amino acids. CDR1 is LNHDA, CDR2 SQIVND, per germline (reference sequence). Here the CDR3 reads CATLLAGGYTF. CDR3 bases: TGTGCGACATTATTGGCGGGAGGCTACACCTTC.

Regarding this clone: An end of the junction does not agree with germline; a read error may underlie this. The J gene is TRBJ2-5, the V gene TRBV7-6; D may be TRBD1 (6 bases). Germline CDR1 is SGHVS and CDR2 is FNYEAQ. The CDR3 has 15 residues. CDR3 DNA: TGTGCCGGCAGCTCGAGGGCAGGGGATGGGGAGACCCAGTACTTC. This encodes CAGSSRAGDGETQYF. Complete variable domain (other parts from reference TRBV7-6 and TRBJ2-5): GAGVSQSPRYKVTKRGQDVALRCDPISGHVSLYWYRQALGQGPEFLTYFNYEAQQDKSGLPNDRFSAERPEGSISTLTIQRTEQRDSAMYRCAGSSRAGDGETQYFGPGTRLLVL.

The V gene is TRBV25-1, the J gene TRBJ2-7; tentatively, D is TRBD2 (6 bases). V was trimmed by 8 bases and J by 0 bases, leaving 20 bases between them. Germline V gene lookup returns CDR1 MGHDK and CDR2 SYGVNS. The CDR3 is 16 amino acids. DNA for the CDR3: TGTGCCAGCCAAGAAACAGGAGGGATAAGCTCCTACGAGCAGTACTTC. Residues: CASQETGGISSYEQYF.

The CDR3: CATSRDYLALRTDTQYF. The CDR3 DNA reads as TGTGCCACCAGCAGAGACTATCTAGCGCTTCGCACAGATACGCAGTATTTT. The rearrangement uses TRBV15 and TRBJ2-3, with TRBD2 as a possible D gene (6 bases). The CDR3 loop spans 17 amino acids. Trimming left V 0 bases short and J 1 base short, with 14 bases between. CDR1 and CDR2 from the germline V gene are LNHNV and YYDKDF (reference sequence).

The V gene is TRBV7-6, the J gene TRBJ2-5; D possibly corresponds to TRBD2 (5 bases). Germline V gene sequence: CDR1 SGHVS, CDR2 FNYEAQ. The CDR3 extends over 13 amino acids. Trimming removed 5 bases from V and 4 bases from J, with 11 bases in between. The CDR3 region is CASSPRTGETQYF. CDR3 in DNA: TGTGCCAGCAGCCCGAGGACTGGAGAGACCCAGTACTTC.

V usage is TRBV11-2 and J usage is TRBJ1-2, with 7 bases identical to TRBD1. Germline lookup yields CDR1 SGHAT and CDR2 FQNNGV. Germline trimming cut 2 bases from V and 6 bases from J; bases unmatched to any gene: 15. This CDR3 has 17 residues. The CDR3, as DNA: TGTGCCAGCAGCTTAAGTTCCCTCTCGGGAGGGGGCAATGGCTACACCTTC. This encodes CASSLSSLSGGGNGYTF.

The CDR3 is CASSSPGQGREDEKLFF. Written as DNA, the CDR3 is TGTGCCAGCAGTTCCCCCGGACAGGGGAGGGAGGATGAAAAACTGTTTTTT. J is TRBJ1-4 and V is TRBV28; TRBD1 matches at 9 bases. CDR3 length: 17 residues. CDR1 and CDR2 (germline): MDHEN, SYDVKM. V lost 4 bases to trimming and J lost 6 bases; unmatched junction nucleotides: 12.

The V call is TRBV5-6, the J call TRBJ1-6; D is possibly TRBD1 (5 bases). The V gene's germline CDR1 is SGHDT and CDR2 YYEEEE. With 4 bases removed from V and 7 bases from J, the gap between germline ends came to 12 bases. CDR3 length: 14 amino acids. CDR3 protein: CASSDGRGNSPLHF. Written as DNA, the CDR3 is TGTGCCAGCAGCGACGGACGGGGGAATTCACCCCTCCACTTT.

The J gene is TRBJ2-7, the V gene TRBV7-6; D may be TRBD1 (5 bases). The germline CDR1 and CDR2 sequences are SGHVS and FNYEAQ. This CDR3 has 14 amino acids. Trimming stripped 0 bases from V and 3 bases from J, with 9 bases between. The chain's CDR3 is CASSLASGIYEQYF. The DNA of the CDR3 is TGTGCCAGCAGCTTAGCTTCAGGGATCTACGAGCAGTACTTC. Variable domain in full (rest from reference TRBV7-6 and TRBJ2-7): GAGVSQSPRYKVTKRGQDVALRCDPISGHVSLYWYRQALGQGPEFLTYFNYEAQQDKSGLPNDRFSAERPEGSISTLTIQRTEQRDSAMYRCASSLASGIYEQYFGPGTRLTVT.

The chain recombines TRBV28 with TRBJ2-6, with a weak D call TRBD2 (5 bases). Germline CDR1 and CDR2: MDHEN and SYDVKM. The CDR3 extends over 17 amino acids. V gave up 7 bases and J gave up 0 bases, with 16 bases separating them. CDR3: CASIKGGTTSGANVLTF. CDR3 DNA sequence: TGTGCCAGCATCAAAGGAGGCACCACCTCTGGGGCCAACGTCCTGACTTTC.

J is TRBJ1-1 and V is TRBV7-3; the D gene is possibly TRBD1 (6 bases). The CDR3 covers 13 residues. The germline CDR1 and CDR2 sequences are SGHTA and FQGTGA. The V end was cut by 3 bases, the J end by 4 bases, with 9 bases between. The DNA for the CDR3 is TGTGCCAGCAGCTTTACAGGGAGCACTGAAGCTTTCTTT. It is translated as CASSFTGSTEAFF.

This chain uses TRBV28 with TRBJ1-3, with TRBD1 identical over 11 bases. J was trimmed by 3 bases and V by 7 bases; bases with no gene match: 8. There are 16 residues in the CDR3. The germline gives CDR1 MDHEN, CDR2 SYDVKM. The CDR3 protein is CASTSWGQGDGNTIYF. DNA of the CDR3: TGTGCCAGCACCTCCTGGGGACAGGGGGATGGAAACACCATATATTTT. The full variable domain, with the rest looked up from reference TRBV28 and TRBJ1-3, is DVKVTQSSRYLVKRTGEKVFLECVQDMDHENMFWYRQDPGLGLRLIYFSYDVKMKEKGDIPEGYSVSREKKERFSLILESASTNQTSMYLCASTSWGQGDGNTIYFGEGSWLTVV.

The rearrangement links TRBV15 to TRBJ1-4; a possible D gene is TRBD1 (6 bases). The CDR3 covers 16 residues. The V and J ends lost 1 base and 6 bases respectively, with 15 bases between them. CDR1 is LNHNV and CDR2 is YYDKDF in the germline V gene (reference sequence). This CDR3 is CATSRAWTAEDEKLFF. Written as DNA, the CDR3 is TGTGCCACCAGCAGAGCCTGGACAGCCGAGGATGAAAAACTGTTTTTT.

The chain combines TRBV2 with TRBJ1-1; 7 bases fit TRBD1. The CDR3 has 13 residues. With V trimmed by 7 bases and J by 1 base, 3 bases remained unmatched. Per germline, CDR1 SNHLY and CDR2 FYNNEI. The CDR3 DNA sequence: TGTGCCAGCACAGGGGGACGGAACACTGAAGCTTTCTTT. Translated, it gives CASTGGRNTEAFF. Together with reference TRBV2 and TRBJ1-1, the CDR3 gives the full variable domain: EPEVTQTPSHQVTQMGQEVILRCVPISNHLYFYWYRQILGQKVEFLVSFYNNEISEKSEIFDDQFSVERPDGSNFTLKIRSTKLEDSAMYFCASTGGRNTEAFFGQGTRLTVV.

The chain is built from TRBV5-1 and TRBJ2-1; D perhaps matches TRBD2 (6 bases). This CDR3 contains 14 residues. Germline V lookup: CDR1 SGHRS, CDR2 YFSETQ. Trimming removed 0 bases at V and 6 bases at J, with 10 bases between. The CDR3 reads CASSLVAGGNEQFF. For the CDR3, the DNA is TGCGCCAGCAGCTTGGTGGCCGGGGGCAATGAGCAGTTCTTC.

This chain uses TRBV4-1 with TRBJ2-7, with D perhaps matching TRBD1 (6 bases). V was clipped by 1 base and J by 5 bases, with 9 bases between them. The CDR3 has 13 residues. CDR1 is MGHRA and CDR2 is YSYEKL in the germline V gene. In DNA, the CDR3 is TGCGCCAGCAGCCAAGTACAGGGAGACGAGCAGTACTTC. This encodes CASSQVQGDEQYF.

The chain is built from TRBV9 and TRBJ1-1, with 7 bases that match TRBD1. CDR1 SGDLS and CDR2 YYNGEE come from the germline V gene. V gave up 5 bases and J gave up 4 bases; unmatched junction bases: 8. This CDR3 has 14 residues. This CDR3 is CASSVTGAFTEAFF. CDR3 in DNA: TGTGCCAGCAGTGTCACAGGGGCCTTCACTGAAGCTTTCTTT.

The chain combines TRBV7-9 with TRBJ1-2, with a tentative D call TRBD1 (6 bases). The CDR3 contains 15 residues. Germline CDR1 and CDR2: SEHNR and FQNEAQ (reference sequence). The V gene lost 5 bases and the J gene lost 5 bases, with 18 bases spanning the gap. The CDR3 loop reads CASSPEGGRGYGYTF. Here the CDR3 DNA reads TGTGCCAGCAGCCCTGAGGGGGGGCGCGGGTATGGCTACACCTTC.

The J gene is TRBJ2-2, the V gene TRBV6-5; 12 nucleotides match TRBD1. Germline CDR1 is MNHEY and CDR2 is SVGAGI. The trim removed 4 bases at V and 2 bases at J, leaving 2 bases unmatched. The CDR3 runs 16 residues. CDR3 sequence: CASSSGQGANTGELFF. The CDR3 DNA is TGTGCCAGCAGTTCGGGACAGGGGGCAAACACCGGGGAGCTGTTTTTT.

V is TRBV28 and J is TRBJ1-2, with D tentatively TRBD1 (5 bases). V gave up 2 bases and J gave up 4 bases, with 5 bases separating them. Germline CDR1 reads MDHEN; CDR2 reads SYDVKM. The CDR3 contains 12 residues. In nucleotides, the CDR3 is TGTGCCAGCAGTTTAACAGGCTATGGCTACACCTTC. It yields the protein CASSLTGYGYTF.

In DNA form, the CDR3 reads TGTGCCATCCTCGGTACAGGGGGCTATGGCTACACCTTC. Translated, it gives CAILGTGGYGYTF. V gene TRBV10-3 combines with J gene TRBJ1-2; 8 bases fit TRBD1. CDR1 ENHRY and CDR2 SYGVKD come from the germline V gene. The CDR3 spans 13 residues. The V gene end was trimmed by 8 bases and the J gene end by 4 bases; junction bases not matched to a gene: 6.

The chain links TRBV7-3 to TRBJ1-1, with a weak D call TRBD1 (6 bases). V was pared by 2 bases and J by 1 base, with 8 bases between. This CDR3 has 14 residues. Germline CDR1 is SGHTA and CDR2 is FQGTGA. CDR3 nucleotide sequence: TGTGCCAGCAGCTTAGGGACAACGAACACTGAAGCTTTCTTT. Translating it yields CASSLGTTNTEAFF.

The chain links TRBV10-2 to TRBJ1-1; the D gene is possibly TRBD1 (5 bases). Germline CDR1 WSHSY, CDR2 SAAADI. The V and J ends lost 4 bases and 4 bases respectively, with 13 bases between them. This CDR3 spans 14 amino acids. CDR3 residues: CASSGPGRITEAFF. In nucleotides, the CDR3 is TGCGCCAGCAGTGGTCCAGGGAGGATCACTGAAGCTTTCTTT.

For the CDR3, the DNA is TGTGCCAGCAGCTTTTATAGCGGGGAAGGGGACAATGAGCAGTTCTTC. Amino acid sequence: CASSFYSGEGDNEQFF. The V and J genes are TRBV5-4 and TRBJ2-1; 8 bases map to TRBD2. Losses at the gene ends were 2 bases for V and 5 bases for J; bases not matched to a gene: 9. This CDR3 is built from 16 residues. Germline lookup yields CDR1 SGHNT and CDR2 YYREEE (reference sequence).

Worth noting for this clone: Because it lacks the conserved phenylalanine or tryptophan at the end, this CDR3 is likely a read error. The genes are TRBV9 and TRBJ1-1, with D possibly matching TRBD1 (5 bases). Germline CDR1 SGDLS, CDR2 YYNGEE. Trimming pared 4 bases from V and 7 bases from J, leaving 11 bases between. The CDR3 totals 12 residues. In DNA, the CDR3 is TGTGCCAGCAGCCCCCGTAGGGGTGAAGCTTTCCTT. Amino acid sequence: CASSPRRGEAFL.

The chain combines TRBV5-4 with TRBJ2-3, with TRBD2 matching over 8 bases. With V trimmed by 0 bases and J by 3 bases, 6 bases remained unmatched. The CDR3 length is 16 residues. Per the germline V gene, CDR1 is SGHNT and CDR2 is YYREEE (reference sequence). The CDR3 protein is CASSLGTGGTTDTQYF. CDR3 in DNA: TGTGCCAGCAGCTTGGGTACGGGAGGGACGACAGATACGCAGTATTTT.

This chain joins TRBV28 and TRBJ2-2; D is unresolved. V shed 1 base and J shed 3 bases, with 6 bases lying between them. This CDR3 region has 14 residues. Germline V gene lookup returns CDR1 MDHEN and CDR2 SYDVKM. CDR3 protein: CASSLFRDTGELFF. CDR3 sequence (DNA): TGTGCCAGCAGTTTATTTCGGGACACCGGGGAGCTGTTTTTT. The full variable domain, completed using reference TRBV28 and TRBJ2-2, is DVKVTQSSRYLVKRTGEKVFLECVQDMDHENMFWYRQDPGLGLRLIYFSYDVKMKEKGDIPEGYSVSREKKERFSLILESASTNQTSMYLCASSLFRDTGELFFGEGSRLTVL.

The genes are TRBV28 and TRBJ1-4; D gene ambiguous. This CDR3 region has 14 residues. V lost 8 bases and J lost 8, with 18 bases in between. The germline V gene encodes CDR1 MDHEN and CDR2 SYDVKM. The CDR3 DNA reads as TGTGCCAGCGGGTCCTCCCACCTAGTCGAAAAACTGTTTTTT. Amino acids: CASGSSHLVEKLFF. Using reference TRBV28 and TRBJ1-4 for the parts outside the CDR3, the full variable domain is DVKVTQSSRYLVKRTGEKVFLECVQDMDHENMFWYRQDPGLGLRLIYFSYDVKMKEKGDIPEGYSVSREKKERFSLILESASTNQTSMYLCASGSSHLVEKLFFGSGTQLSVL.